This T cell receptor (beta chain) was captured by sequencing in a study of metastatic and nonmetastatic thyroid tumors. The CDR3 consists of 12 residues. CDR1 DFQATT and CDR2 SNEGSKA come from the germline V gene (reference sequence). With V trimmed by 7 bases and J by 3 bases, 6 bases remained unmatched. In the authors' methods: Clinicopathological groups of papillary thyroid cancer showed CDR3 differences that were used to build a distant-metastasis classifier. TCRdb re-clonotyped the PCR reads through MiXCR. TCRdb's processing, not the authors' own work, is the source of the V and J calls. This sample has 80,000 to 85,000 clones, with around 13% found just once. Study-level results: Reports indicated that malignant thyroid tumors showed significantly higher TCR beta diversity than benign nodules did, in blood and tumor.

Every patient underwent thyroid surgery untreated. Ten or more counts support this clone. The antigen is undetermined. The chain combines TRBV20-1 with TRBJ2-7, with 7 bases matching TRBD2. The receptor was isolated from a female donor with papillary thyroid cancer or a benign thyroid nodule (not recorded which). Some clones in this sample may be carry-over from other donors' samples. Sequencing was done on a sample of tumor tissue. In nucleotides, the CDR3 is TGCAGTGTCTTGGGAGGGATCTACGAGCAGTACTTC. The encoded protein is CSVLGGIYEQYF.